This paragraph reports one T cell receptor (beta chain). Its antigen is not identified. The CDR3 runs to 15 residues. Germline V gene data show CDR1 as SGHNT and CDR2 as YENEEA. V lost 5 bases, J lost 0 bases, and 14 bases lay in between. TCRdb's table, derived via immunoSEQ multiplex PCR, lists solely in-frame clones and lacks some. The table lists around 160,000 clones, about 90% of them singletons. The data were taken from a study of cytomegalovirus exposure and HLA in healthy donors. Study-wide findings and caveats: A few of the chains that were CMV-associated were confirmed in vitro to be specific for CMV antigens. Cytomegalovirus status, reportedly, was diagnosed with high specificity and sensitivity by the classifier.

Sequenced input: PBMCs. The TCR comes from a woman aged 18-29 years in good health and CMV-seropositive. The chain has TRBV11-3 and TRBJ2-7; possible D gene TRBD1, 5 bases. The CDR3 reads CASSPSREGSYEQYF. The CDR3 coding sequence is TGTGCCAGCAGCCCCTCCAGGGAAGGCTCCTACGAGCAGTACTTC. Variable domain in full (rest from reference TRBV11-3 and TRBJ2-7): EAGVVQSPRYKIIEKKQPVAFWCNPISGHNTLYWYLQNLGQGPELLIRYENEEAVDDSQLPKDRFSAERLKGVDSTLKIQPAELGDSAVYLCASSPSREGSYEQYFGPGTRLTVT.